One and the same sample provided the 30 T cell receptor beta chains below, sequenced in a study of control samples from healthy donors and cancer patients. TCRdb's copy holds only in-frame clones and misses some; the assay was immunoSEQ multiplex PCR. The profile shows roughly 89,000 clones, around 92% of them singletons. The sample comprised blood. The receptor source for this set is a middle-aged man in good health.

V and J are TRBV30 and TRBJ2-2; 13 bases map to TRBD2. There are 16 residues in the CDR3. V shed 2 bases and J 8 bases; nucleotides not matched to a gene: 8. The germline CDR1 and CDR2 sequences are GTSNPN and SVGIG (reference sequence). The CDR3 DNA is TGTGCCTGGAGTTCACTAGCGGGGGGGCTTAGTGGGGAGCTGTTTTTT. Amino acids: CAWSSLAGGLSGELFF.

This chain uses TRBV27 with TRBJ1-2, with D maybe TRBD1 (5 bases). V was trimmed by 6 bases and J by 4 bases, leaving 21 bases between them. There are 16 residues in the CDR3. Germline CDR1 reads MNHEY; CDR2 reads SMNVEV (reference sequence). CDR3 region: CASSPVRAGLSYGYTF. The DNA for the CDR3 is TGTGCCAGCAGCCCCGTTAGGGCAGGGCTATCCTATGGCTACACCTTC.

The rearrangement links TRBV11-2 to TRBJ2-3; the D gene is possibly TRBD1 (5 bases). This CDR3 region has 14 residues. The germline V and J ends were trimmed by 6 bases and 3 bases, with 13 bases remaining between them. Per germline, CDR1 SGHAT and CDR2 FQNNGV. DNA for the CDR3: TGTGCCAGCAGGGTAGGGGATGGTACAGATACGCAGTATTTT. Encoded protein: CASRVGDGTDTQYF. The full variable domain, rest sourced from reference TRBV11-2 and TRBJ2-3, is EAGVAQSPRYKIIEKRQSVAFWCNPISGHATLYWYQQILGQGPKLLIQFQNNGVVDDSQLPKDRFSAERLKGVDSTLKIQPAKLEDSAVYLCASRVGDGTDTQYFGPGTRLTVL.

The chain couples TRBV18 to TRBJ2-1; 8 nucleotides agree with TRBD1. This CDR3 contains 15 residues. The germline V gene has CDR1 KGHSH and CDR2 LQKENI. V was clipped by 4 bases and J by 3 bases; unmatched bases: 5. In nucleotides, the CDR3 is TGTGCCAGCTCACGGGACAGGACTTACTACAATGAGCAGTTCTTC. Translated, it gives CASSRDRTYYNEQFF.

The chain combines TRBV6-6 with TRBJ2-7; 9 bases match TRBD1. CDR3 length: 15 amino acids. V was clipped by 5 bases and J by 2 bases; unmatched bases: 7. Germline V gene lookup returns CDR1 MNHNY and CDR2 SVGAGI (reference sequence). In DNA, the CDR3 is TGTGCCAGCAGTCGACCGGGACAGGGACCCTACGAGCAGTACTTC. Protein: CASSRPGQGPYEQYF.

The gene calls are TRBV19 and TRBJ2-3; possible D gene TRBD1, 6 bases. Per germline, CDR1 LNHDA and CDR2 SQIVND (reference sequence). The CDR3 loop spans 15 amino acids. V lost 1 base to trimming and J lost 2 bases, with 10 bases between them. CDR3 in amino acids: CASSIGTANTDTQYF. The DNA of the CDR3 is TGTGCCAGTAGTATAGGGACAGCTAACACAGATACGCAGTATTTT.

The chain combines TRBV6-5 with TRBJ1-4, with TRBD1 as a possible D gene (5 bases). There are 13 residues in the CDR3. Germline V gene data show CDR1 as MNHEY and CDR2 as SVGAGI. The V gene lost 7 bases and the J gene lost 6 bases, with 12 bases spanning the gap. This chain's CDR3 is CASKSQAYEKLFF. In DNA form, the CDR3 reads TGTGCCAGCAAATCACAGGCCTATGAAAAACTGTTTTTT.

This sequence joins TRBV5-4 and TRBJ2-5; D ambiguous. CDR3 size: 13 residues. In germline, CDR1 is SGHNT, CDR2 YYREEE (reference sequence). Trimming took 0 bases from V and 4 from J, leaving 7 bases between them. The CDR3 reads CASSLDGLETQYF. In nucleotides, the CDR3 is TGTGCCAGCAGCTTGGACGGGTTAGAGACCCAGTACTTC.

The chain recombines TRBV19 with TRBJ1-4; a possible D gene is TRBD1 (5 bases). The germline CDR1 and CDR2 sequences are LNHDA and SQIVND (reference sequence). Deletions cut 2 bases from V and 2 bases from J, with 6 bases between. The CDR3 is 14 residues long. The CDR3 reads CASSIQGTNEKLFF. The CDR3 DNA reads as TGTGCCAGTAGTATACAGGGTACTAATGAAAAACTGTTTTTT.

The chain employs TRBV27 and TRBJ2-5; D is possibly TRBD1 (6 bases). Germline loops: CDR1 MNHEY, CDR2 SMNVEV (reference sequence). The CDR3 runs 14 residues. Trimming took 2 bases from V and 3 from J, leaving 10 bases between them. CDR3 nucleotide sequence: TGTGCCAGCAGTTTAACGGACAGCGAAGAGACCCAGTACTTC. This gives the protein CASSLTDSEETQYF.

The CDR3: CASRDSSGANVLTF. CDR3 coding DNA: TGTGCCAGCAGGGACAGCTCTGGGGCCAACGTCCTGACTTTC. The chain links TRBV6-4 to TRBJ2-6; maybe TRBD1 (6 bases). The CDR3 loop spans 14 amino acids. Germline V CDR1 and CDR2: MRHNA, SNTAGT. Trimming cost V 6 bases and J 0 bases, with 6 bases left between them.

The chain is built from TRBV9 and TRBJ2-7; TRBD1 agrees at 11 bases. The J segment lost 3 bases and the V segment lost 4 bases, leaving 6 bases of the junction unmatched. CDR1 is SGDLS and CDR2 is YYNGEE in the germline V gene. CDR3 length equals 15 residues. Here the CDR3 reads CASSPRTGGGYEQYF. The CDR3 nucleotides read TGTGCCAGCAGCCCCCGGACAGGGGGCGGCTACGAGCAGTACTTC.

J is TRBJ1-1 and V is TRBV7-9; TRBD1 might be the D (5 bases). Between the trimmed V and J ends, which lost 3 bases and 10 bases, there was a span of 12 bases. Germline loops: CDR1 SEHNR, CDR2 FQNEAQ (reference sequence). The CDR3 contains 12 residues. The CDR3 here is CASSFSGQGAFF. CDR3 DNA: TGTGCCAGCAGCTTTTCGGGGCAAGGAGCTTTCTTT.

The chain carries TRBV12-5 and TRBJ2-5; 9 nucleotides agree with TRBD1. The CDR3 totals 13 residues. The germline gives CDR1 LGHNT, CDR2 FRNRAP. V shed 3 bases, J shed 5 bases, and the junction held 1 base outside the gene matches. This CDR3 is CASGFGTGETQYF. The CDR3 DNA is TGTGCTAGTGGTTTCGGGACAGGGGAGACCCAGTACTTC.

The chain couples TRBV3-1 (or the pseudogene TRBV3-2) to TRBJ1-2; D not resolved. CDR1 is LGHDT and CDR2 is YNNKEL in the germline V gene (reference sequence). The CDR3 totals 15 residues. V was cut by 1 base and J by 1 base, with 10 bases left in between. The CDR3 region has the DNA TGTGCCAGCAGCCAAGGGCCCGGCGTTAACTATGGCTACACCTTC. Translating it yields CASSQGPGVNYGYTF.

This sequence joins TRBV12-5 and TRBJ1-5; D perhaps matches TRBD1 (6 bases). The germline gives CDR1 LGHNT, CDR2 FRNRAP. The CDR3 extends over 14 amino acids. V was shortened by 6 bases and J by 4 bases, with 13 bases between the two germline ends. The CDR3 spells CASGLTGRNQPQHF. The CDR3 region has the DNA TGTGCTAGTGGCCTCACAGGGCGGAATCAGCCCCAGCATTTT.

The chain has TRBV7-9 and TRBJ2-3, with 8 bases identical to TRBD2. The J segment lost 4 bases and the V segment lost 6 bases, leaving 9 bases of the junction unmatched. This CDR3 has 15 residues. From germline, CDR1 is SEHNR and CDR2 FQNEAQ (reference sequence). In DNA form, the CDR3 reads TGTGCCAGCAGTTGGGGTGCGGGGGGCCCAGATACGCAGTATTTT. It translates to CASSWGAGGPDTQYF. The full variable domain, rest sourced from reference TRBV7-9 and TRBJ2-3, is DTGVSQNPRHKITKRGQNVTFRCDPISEHNRLYWYRQTLGQGPEFLTYFQNEAQLEKSRLLSDRFSAERPKGSFSTLEIQRTEQGDSAMYLCASSWGAGGPDTQYFGPGTRLTVL.

The chain uses TRBV6-5 and TRBJ1-2; a weak D match, TRBD1 (5 bases). Trimming took off 3 bases at V and 4 bases at J, with 15 bases between the two ends. Germline V gene sequence: CDR1 MNHEY, CDR2 SVGAGI. The CDR3 is 15 residues long. The CDR3 coding sequence is TGTGCCAGCAGTTATTCAGGACTGGGGGGCTATGGCTACACCTTC. Its translation: CASSYSGLGGYGYTF.

This clone has just one count. This chain links TRBV30 with TRBJ1-1, with unresolved D. CDR1 and CDR2 from the germline V gene are GTSNPN and SVGIG (reference sequence). V dropped 0 bases and J dropped 7 bases, with 6 bases sitting between them. CDR3 length: 11 residues. The CDR3, as DNA: TGTGCCTGGAGTGTAGGTAATGAAGCTTTCTTT. Encoded protein: CAWSVGNEAFF.

This clone was seen only a few times. The chain employs TRBV4-2 and TRBJ2-7, with D maybe TRBD2 (6 bases). CDR3 length: 15 amino acids. The germline gives CDR1 LGHNA, CDR2 YNFKEQ. Trimming took off 0 bases at V and 2 bases at J, with 11 bases between the two ends. The CDR3 DNA reads as TGTGCCAGCAGCCAAGAAAGGAGGGATCCCTACGAGCAGTACTTC. Its protein is CASSQERRDPYEQYF.

The chain combines TRBV27 with TRBJ1-1; D is unresolved. The CDR3 is made up of 13 amino acids. Germline V gives CDR1 MNHEY, CDR2 SMNVEV (reference sequence). Between the trimmed V and J ends, which lost 4 bases and 1 base, there was a span of 7 bases. The CDR3 spells CASSYYQNTEAFF. The CDR3 nucleotides read TGTGCCAGCAGTTACTATCAGAACACTGAAGCTTTCTTT.

This clone turned up a few times. The rearrangement uses TRBV30 and TRBJ2-3, with TRBD1 matching over 8 bases. Germline CDR1 GTSNPN, CDR2 SVGIG (reference sequence). V shed 0 bases and J 8 bases; nucleotides not matched to a gene: 7. This CDR3 has 14 residues. CDR3 in DNA: TGTGCCTGGAGTGTACAGGGGGTTCAGGGTACGCAGTATTTT. Protein product: CAWSVQGVQGTQYF. Full variable domain (remainder filled in from reference TRBV30 and TRBJ2-3): SQTIHQWPATLVQPVGSPLSLECTVEGTSNPNLYWYRQAAGRGLQLLFYSVGIGQISSEVPQNLSASRPQDRQFILSSKKLLLSDSGFYLCAWSVQGVQGTQYFGPGTRLTVL.

The CDR3 bases are TGTGCCAGCAACCTGTGGGGGGTGAAGGGCTACACCTTC. Its translation: CASNLWGVKGYTF. This sequence joins TRBV6-5 and TRBJ1-2, with D perhaps TRBD1 (5 bases). The CDR3 sequence is 13 residues long. The V end lost 7 bases, the J end lost 8 bases, and 17 bases lay between the germline ends. CDR1 is MNHEY and CDR2 is SVGAGI in the germline V gene.

This chain links TRBV2 with TRBJ1-4, with D perhaps TRBD1 (5 bases). V lost 11 bases to trimming and J lost 0 bases, with 16 bases between them. Per germline, CDR1 SNHLY and CDR2 FYNNEI. The CDR3 loop spans 15 amino acids. The CDR3 sequence: CACRRTQATNEKLFF. The CDR3 DNA reads as TGTGCCTGCCGTAGGACACAAGCAACTAATGAAAAACTGTTTTTT.

V and J are TRBV11-3 and TRBJ2-5; D may match TRBD1 or TRBD2 (5 bases each). The CDR3 extends over 13 amino acids. V was trimmed by 3 bases and J by 4 bases, leaving 9 bases between them. Germline V gene data show CDR1 as SGHNT and CDR2 as YENEEA. The CDR3 nucleotides are TGTGCCAGCAGCTTCGCAGGGACAGAGACCCAGTACTTC. It encodes CASSFAGTETQYF. Complete variable domain (other parts from reference TRBV11-3 and TRBJ2-5): EAGVVQSPRYKIIEKKQPVAFWCNPISGHNTLYWYLQNLGQGPELLIRYENEEAVDDSQLPKDRFSAERLKGVDSTLKIQPAELGDSAVYLCASSFAGTETQYFGPGTRLLVL.

This chain connects TRBV6-6 to TRBJ1-1; D remains ambiguous. Germline V gives CDR1 MNHNY, CDR2 SVGAGI (reference sequence). V shed 2 bases and J shed 0 bases, with 7 bases lying between them. This CDR3 contains 14 residues. The CDR3 is CASSYTRVNTEAFF. The CDR3 region has the DNA TGTGCCAGCAGTTACACTCGAGTGAACACTGAAGCTTTCTTT.

This chain connects TRBV6-5 to TRBJ1-4; 11 nucleotides match TRBD1. CDR3 length: 14 residues. Germline CDR1 is MNHEY and CDR2 is SVGAGI. V lost 7 bases and J lost 7; bases outside the gene matches: 5. CDR3: CASTRDRGTEKLFF. For the CDR3, the DNA is TGTGCCAGCACCCGGGACAGGGGGACTGAAAAACTGTTTTTT.

This chain connects TRBV11-2 to TRBJ1-2; D unclear. The CDR3 runs to 14 residues. The germline CDR1 and CDR2 sequences are SGHAT and FQNNGV. V lost 1 base to trimming and J lost 3 bases, with 9 bases between them. The CDR3 bases are TGTGCCAGCAGCTTAGGACACCTGGACTATGGCTACACCTTC. It translates to CASSLGHLDYGYTF.

The CDR3: CASSDVPLGLIQETQYF. Written as DNA, the CDR3 is TGTGCCAGCAGCGACGTTCCTTTGGGACTCATCCAAGAGACCCAGTACTTC. The chain couples TRBV7-9 to TRBJ2-5, with D possibly TRBD2 on 6 matching bases. The CDR3 loop spans 17 amino acids. Germline V gene lookup returns CDR1 SEHNR and CDR2 FQNEAQ (reference sequence). V was cut by 5 bases and J by 1 base, with 20 bases left in between.

The V gene is TRBV30, the J gene TRBJ1-3; 9 positions match TRBD1. V gave up 5 bases and J gave up 3 bases; unmatched junction bases: 8. The CDR3 sequence is 15 residues long. The germline V gene encodes CDR1 GTSNPN and CDR2 SVGIG (reference sequence). This CDR3 is CAWAENRGHGNTIYF. CDR3 DNA sequence: TGTGCCTGGGCCGAAAACAGGGGGCATGGAAACACCATATATTTT.